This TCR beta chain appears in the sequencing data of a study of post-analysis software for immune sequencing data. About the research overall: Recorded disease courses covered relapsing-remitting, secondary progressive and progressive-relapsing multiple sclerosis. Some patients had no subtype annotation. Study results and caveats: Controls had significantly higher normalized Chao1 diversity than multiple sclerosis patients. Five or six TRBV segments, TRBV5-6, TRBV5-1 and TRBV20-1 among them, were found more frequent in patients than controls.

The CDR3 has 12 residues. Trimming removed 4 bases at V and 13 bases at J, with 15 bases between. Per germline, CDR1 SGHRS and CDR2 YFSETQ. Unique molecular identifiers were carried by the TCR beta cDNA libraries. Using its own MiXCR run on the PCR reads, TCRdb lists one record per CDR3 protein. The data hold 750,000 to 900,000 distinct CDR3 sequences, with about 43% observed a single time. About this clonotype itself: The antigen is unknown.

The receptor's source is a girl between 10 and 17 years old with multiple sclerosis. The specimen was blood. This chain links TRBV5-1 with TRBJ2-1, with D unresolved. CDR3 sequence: CASSPEYREQFF. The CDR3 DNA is TGCGCCAGCAGCCCTGAATATCGCGAACAGTTCTTC.